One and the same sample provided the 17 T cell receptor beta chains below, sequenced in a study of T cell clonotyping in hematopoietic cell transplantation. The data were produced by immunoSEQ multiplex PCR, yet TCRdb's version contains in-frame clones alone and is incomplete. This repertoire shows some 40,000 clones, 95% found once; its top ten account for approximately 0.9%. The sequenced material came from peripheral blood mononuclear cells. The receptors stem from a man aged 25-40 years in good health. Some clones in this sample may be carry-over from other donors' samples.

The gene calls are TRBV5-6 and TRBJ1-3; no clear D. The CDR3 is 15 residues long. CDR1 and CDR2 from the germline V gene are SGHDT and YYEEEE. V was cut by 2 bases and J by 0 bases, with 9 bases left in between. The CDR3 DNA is TGTGCCAGCAGCTTCTTAGGCATCTCTGGAAACACCATATATTTT. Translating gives CASSFLGISGNTIYF.

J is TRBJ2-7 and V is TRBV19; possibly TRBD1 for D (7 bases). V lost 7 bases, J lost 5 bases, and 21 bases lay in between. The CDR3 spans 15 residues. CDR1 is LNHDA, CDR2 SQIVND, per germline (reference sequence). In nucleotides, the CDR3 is TGTGCCAGTAACACAAACCAGGGGGGCGTCGACGAGCAGTACTTC. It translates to CASNTNQGGVDEQYF.

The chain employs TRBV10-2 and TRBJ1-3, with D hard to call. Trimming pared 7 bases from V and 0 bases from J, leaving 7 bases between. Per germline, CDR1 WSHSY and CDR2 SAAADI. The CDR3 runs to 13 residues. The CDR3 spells CASKMSSGNTIYF. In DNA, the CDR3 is TGCGCCAGCAAGATGAGCTCTGGAAACACCATATATTTT.

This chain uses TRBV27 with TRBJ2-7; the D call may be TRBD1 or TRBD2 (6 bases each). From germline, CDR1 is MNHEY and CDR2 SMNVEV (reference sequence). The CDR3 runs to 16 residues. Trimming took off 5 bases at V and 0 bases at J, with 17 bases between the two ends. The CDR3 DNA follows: TGTGCCAGCAGTACCCGAGGGGGGTTCAGCTCCTACGAGCAGTACTTC. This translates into CASSTRGGFSSYEQYF.

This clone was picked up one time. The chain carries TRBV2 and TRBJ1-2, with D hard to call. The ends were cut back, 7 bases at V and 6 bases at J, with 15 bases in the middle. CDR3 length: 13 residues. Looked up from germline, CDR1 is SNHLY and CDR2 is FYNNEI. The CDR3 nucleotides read TGTGCCAGCACCCTCGGCATCCGGCATGGCTACACCTTC. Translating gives CASTLGIRHGYTF.

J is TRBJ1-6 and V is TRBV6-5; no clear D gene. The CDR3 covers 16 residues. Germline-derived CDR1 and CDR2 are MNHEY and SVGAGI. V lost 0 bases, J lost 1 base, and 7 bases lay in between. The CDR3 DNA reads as TGTGCCAGCAGTTACTCAGGCAGTTCCTATAATTCACCCCTCCACTTT. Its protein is CASSYSGSSYNSPLHF.

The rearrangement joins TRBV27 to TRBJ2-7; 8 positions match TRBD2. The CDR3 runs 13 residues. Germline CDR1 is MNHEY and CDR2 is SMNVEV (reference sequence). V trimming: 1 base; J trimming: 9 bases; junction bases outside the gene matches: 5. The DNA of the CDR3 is TGTGCCAGCAGTTTATTGACTAGCGAGATGCAGTACTTC. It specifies CASSLLTSEMQYF.

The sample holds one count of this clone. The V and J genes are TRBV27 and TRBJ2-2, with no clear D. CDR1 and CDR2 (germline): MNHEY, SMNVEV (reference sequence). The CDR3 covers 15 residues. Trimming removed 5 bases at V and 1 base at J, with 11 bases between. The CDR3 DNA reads TGTGCCAGCAGTATGTCCTGGGAGAACACCGGGGAGCTGTTTTTT. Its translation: CASSMSWENTGELFF.

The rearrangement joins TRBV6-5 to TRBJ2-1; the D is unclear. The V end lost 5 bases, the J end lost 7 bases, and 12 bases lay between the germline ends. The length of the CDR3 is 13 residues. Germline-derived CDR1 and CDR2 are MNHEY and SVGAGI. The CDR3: CASSRTVRNEQFF. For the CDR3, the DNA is TGTGCCAGCAGTCGGACGGTCCGGAATGAGCAGTTCTTC.

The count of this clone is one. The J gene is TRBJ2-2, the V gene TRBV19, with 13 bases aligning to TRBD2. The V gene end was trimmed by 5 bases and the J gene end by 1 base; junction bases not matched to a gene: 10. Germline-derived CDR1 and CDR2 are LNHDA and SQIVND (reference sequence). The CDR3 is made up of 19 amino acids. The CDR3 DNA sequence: TGTGCCAGTAGTTACCAATTAGGACTAGCGGGGGAGAACACCGGGGAGCTGTTTTTT. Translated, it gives CASSYQLGLAGENTGELFF. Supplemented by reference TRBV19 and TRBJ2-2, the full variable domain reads DGGITQSPKYLFRKEGQNVTLSCEQNLNHDAMYWYRQDPGQGLRLIYYSQIVNDFQKGDIAEGYSVSREKKESFPLTVTSAQKNPTAFYLCASSYQLGLAGENTGELFFGEGSRLTVL.

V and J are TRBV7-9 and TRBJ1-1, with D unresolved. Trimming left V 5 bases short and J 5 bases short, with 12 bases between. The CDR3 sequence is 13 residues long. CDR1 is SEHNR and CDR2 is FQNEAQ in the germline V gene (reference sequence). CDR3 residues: CASSPQANTEAFF. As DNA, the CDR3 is TGTGCCAGCAGCCCCCAGGCGAATACTGAAGCTTTCTTT.

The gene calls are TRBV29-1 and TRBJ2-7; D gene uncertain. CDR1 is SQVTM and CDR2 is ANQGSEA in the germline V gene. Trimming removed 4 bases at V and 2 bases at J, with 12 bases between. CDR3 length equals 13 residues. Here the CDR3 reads CSVVLGRAYEQYF. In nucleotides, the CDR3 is TGCAGCGTTGTTTTGGGCAGAGCCTACGAGCAGTACTTC.

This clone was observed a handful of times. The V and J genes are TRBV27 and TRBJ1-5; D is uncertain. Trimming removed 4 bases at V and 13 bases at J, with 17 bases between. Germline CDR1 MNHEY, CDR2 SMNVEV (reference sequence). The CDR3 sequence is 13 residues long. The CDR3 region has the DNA TGTGCCAGCAGTTCAAGCGGCCTGCTCTTACAGCATTTT. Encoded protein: CASSSSGLLLQHF.

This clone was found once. The CDR3 nucleotides read TGTGCCAGTAGTGCAACAGGGGACACCGGGGAGCTGTTTTTT. This encodes CASSATGDTGELFF. The V call is TRBV19, the J call TRBJ2-2, with TRBD1 matching over 7 bases. The CDR3 is made up of 14 amino acids. J was trimmed by 3 bases and V by 5 bases; bases with no gene match: 3. Germline CDR1 and CDR2: LNHDA and SQIVND (reference sequence).

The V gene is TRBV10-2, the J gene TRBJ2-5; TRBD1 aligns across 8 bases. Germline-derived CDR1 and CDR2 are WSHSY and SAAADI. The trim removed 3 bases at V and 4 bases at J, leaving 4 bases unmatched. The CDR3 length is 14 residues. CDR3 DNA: TGCGCCAGCAGTGACAGGGGGCGCGGAGAGACCCAGTACTTC. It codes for CASSDRGRGETQYF.

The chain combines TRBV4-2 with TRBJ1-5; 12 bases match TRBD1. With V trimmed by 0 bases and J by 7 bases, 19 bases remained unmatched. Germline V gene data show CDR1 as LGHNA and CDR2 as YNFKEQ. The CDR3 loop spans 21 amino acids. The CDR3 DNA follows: TGTGCCAGCAGCCAAGATTTTTATCTTCTCGGGGGACAGGGGGCGCAACAGCCCCAGCATTTT. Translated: CASSQDFYLLGGQGAQQPQHF.

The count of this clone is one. The CDR3 DNA is TGTGCCAGCAGACCCGCGGGCGCCTCCTACGAGCAGTACTTC. Its translation is CASRPAGASYEQYF. The rearrangement links TRBV6-1 to TRBJ2-7; perhaps TRBD2 as D (5 bases). V lost 6 bases, J lost 0 bases, and 12 bases lay in between. Germline V gives CDR1 MNHNS, CDR2 SASEGT. This CDR3 region has 14 residues.